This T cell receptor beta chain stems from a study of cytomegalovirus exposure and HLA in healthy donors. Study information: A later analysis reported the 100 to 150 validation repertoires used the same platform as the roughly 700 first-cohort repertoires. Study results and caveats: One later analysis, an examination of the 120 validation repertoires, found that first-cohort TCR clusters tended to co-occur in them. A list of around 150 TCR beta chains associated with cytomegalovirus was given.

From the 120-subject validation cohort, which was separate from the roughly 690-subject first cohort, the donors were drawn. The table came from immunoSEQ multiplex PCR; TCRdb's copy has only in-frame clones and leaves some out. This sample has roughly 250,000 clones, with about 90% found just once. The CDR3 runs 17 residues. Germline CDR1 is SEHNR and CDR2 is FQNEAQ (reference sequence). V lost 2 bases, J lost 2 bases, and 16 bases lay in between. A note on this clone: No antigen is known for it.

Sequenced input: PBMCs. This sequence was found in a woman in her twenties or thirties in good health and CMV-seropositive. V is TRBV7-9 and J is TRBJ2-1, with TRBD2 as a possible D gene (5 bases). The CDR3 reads CASSLTPRGSTYNEQFF. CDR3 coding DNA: TGTGCCAGCAGCTTAACCCCTCGCGGGTCGACCTACAATGAGCAGTTCTTC.